A single sample is the source of the 30 T cell receptor beta chains below, sequenced in a study of cytotoxic CD8 clonotypes in ibrutinib-treated CLL. The data were produced by immunoSEQ multiplex PCR, yet TCRdb's version contains in-frame clones alone and is incomplete. The profile shows about 140,000 clones, approximately 80% of them singletons. The sequencing here drew on PBMCs, taken after 12 months of ibrutinib treatment. The receptors come from a human donor with chronic lymphocytic leukemia.

The rearrangement links TRBV6-4 to TRBJ2-1; 8 bases are a match to TRBD2. The CDR3 sequence is 13 residues long. Germline V gene data show CDR1 as MRHNA and CDR2 as SNTAGT. Unmatched junction bases numbered 8, after V lost 6 bases and J lost 10 bases. The CDR3 coding sequence is TGTGCCAGCAGCGGGAGGGCCCGAGAAGAGCAGTTCTTC. Its protein is CASSGRAREEQFF.

The rearrangement uses TRBV4-1 and TRBJ1-2; perhaps TRBD1 as D (5 bases). The germline CDR1 and CDR2 sequences are MGHRA and YSYEKL. V was pared by 1 base and J by 6 bases, with 12 bases between. The CDR3 covers 14 residues. CDR3 nucleotides: TGCGCCAGCAGCCAAGCTTCGGGGGGAGATGGCTACACCTTC. Protein: CASSQASGGDGYTF.

V gene TRBV5-1 combines with J gene TRBJ2-3, with TRBD2 matching over 8 bases. The CDR3 is made up of 17 amino acids. V was pared by 0 bases and J by 4 bases, with 10 bases of the junction left unmatched. Germline CDR1 is SGHRS and CDR2 is YFSETQ. The CDR3, as DNA: TGCGCCAGCAGCTTGGCCATAAGCGGGGGCTTCCCAGATACGCAGTATTTT. Translated: CASSLAISGGFPDTQYF.

The chain links TRBV30 to TRBJ2-3; perhaps D is TRBD1 or TRBD2 (5 bases each). V was cut by 0 bases and J by 5 bases, with 18 bases left in between. Germline-derived CDR1 and CDR2 are GTSNPN and SVGIG (reference sequence). CDR3 size: 16 residues. CDR3 amino acids: CAWSVGVARAQDTQYF. CDR3 DNA sequence: TGTGCCTGGAGTGTGGGGGTAGCACGTGCACAAGATACGCAGTATTTT. Drawing the rest from reference TRBV30 and TRBJ2-3, the complete variable domain is SQTIHQWPATLVQPVGSPLSLECTVEGTSNPNLYWYRQAAGRGLQLLFYSVGIGQISSEVPQNLSASRPQDRQFILSSKKLLLSDSGFYLCAWSVGVARAQDTQYFGPGTRLTVL.

The chain joins TRBV7-2 to TRBJ1-1; maybe TRBD1 (6 bases). Germline V gives CDR1 SGHTA, CDR2 FQGNSA. V was cut by 5 bases and J by 0 bases, with 13 bases left in between. This CDR3 spans 15 amino acids. The CDR3 is CASSVTQGLNTEAFF. CDR3 coding DNA: TGTGCCAGCAGCGTAACCCAGGGGTTGAACACTGAAGCTTTCTTT.

This chain uses TRBV18 with TRBJ2-7; D call uncertain. The CDR3 runs to 12 residues. Trimming shortened V by 3 bases and J by 3 bases, and 6 bases separated the two germline ends. Per the germline V gene, CDR1 is KGHSH and CDR2 is LQKENI. The CDR3 DNA is TGTGCCAGCTCACCGGACCTCTACGAGCAGTACTTC. Its protein product is CASSPDLYEQYF.

This clone has just a few counts. The chain combines TRBV6-1 with TRBJ1-2, with 7 nucleotides matching TRBD1. The CDR3 runs 15 residues. The junction had 11 bases not matched to a gene; V was cut back by 7 bases and J by 3 bases. Germline assignment: CDR1 MNHNS and CDR2 SASEGT. This chain's CDR3 is CASTPRQGQHYGYTF. CDR3 sequence (DNA): TGTGCCAGCACCCCTAGACAGGGTCAACACTATGGCTACACCTTC.

V and J are TRBV6-6 and TRBJ1-2; a weak D match, TRBD1 (6 bases). Trimming stripped 7 bases from V and 6 bases from J, with 9 bases between. The CDR3 covers 11 residues. Germline values: CDR1 MNHNY, CDR2 SVGAGI (reference sequence). CDR3 residues: CASTSGDGYTF. In DNA form, the CDR3 reads TGTGCCAGCACTTCAGGGGATGGCTACACCTTC.

The V call is TRBV6-6, the J call TRBJ1-3; D gene unclear. The CDR3 spans 15 residues. The V end lost 5 bases, the J end lost 0 bases, and 11 bases lay between the germline ends. Germline CDR1 reads MNHNY; CDR2 reads SVGAGI (reference sequence). This chain's CDR3 is CASSLGPPSGNTIYF. CDR3 coding DNA: TGTGCCAGCAGTCTAGGGCCTCCCTCTGGAAACACCATATATTTT.

This sequence joins TRBV5-1 and TRBJ2-2; the match to TRBD1 covers 9 bases. With 0 bases clipped from V and 4 bases from J, the junction kept 4 bases outside the gene matches. The germline gives CDR1 SGHRS, CDR2 YFSETQ. This CDR3 has 16 amino acids. CDR3 coding DNA: TGCGCCAGCAGCTTGGGGGGACAGGGCGTCACCGGGGAGCTGTTTTTT. This sequence encodes CASSLGGQGVTGELFF.

The J gene is TRBJ1-2, the V gene TRBV7-3; D unresolved. V lost 1 base, J lost 0 bases, and 12 bases lay in between. Germline V CDR1 and CDR2: SGHTA, FQGTGA. The CDR3 spans 16 residues. CDR3 sequence: CASSLIIRSANYGYTF. Here the CDR3 DNA reads TGTGCCAGCAGCTTAATCATACGGTCAGCTAACTATGGCTACACCTTC. Full variable domain (missing parts from reference TRBV7-3 and TRBJ1-2): GAGVSQTPSNKVTEKGKYVELRCDPISGHTALYWYRQSLGQGPEFLIYFQGTGAADDSGLPNDRFFAVRPEGSVSTLKIQRTERGDSAVYLCASSLIIRSANYGYTFGSGTRLTVV.

This rearrangement joins TRBV19 to TRBJ1-1, with D hard to call. The germline gives CDR1 LNHDA, CDR2 SQIVND (reference sequence). This CDR3 spans 16 amino acids. Trimming pared 1 base from V and 0 bases from J, leaving 12 bases between. CDR3 residues: CASSIGVEGLNTEAFF. As DNA, the CDR3 is TGTGCCAGTAGTATAGGTGTAGAGGGCTTGAACACTGAAGCTTTCTTT. Based on the CDR3 plus reference TRBV19 and TRBJ1-1, the full variable domain is DGGITQSPKYLFRKEGQNVTLSCEQNLNHDAMYWYRQDPGQGLRLIYYSQIVNDFQKGDIAEGYSVSREKKESFPLTVTSAQKNPTAFYLCASSIGVEGLNTEAFFGQGTRLTVV.

This clone came up many times. V usage is TRBV7-7 and J usage is TRBJ2-5, with 8 positions matching TRBD2. CDR3 length: 16 amino acids. The ends lost 1 base at V and 7 bases at J; junction bases unmatched: 11. Germline loops: CDR1 SSHAT, CDR2 FNYEAQ (reference sequence). The CDR3 DNA follows: TGTGCCAGCAGCTTAGTGCCTAGCGGGTCTATGTGGACCCAGTACTTC. This codes for CASSLVPSGSMWTQYF.

The V and J genes are TRBV15 and TRBJ2-2, with D possibly called TRBD1 or TRBD2 (5 bases each). V was pared by 0 bases and J by 6 bases, with 11 bases between. CDR1 LNHNV and CDR2 YYDKDF come from the germline V gene (reference sequence). This CDR3 has 15 amino acids. The CDR3 sequence: CATSRDGAGAGELFF. CDR3 DNA: TGTGCCACCAGCAGAGATGGGGCGGGCGCCGGGGAGCTGTTTTTT.

The chain couples TRBV7-9 to TRBJ2-5; tentatively, D is TRBD2 (6 bases). The CDR3 loop spans 15 amino acids. Trimming stripped 5 bases from V and 3 bases from J, with 16 bases between. Germline CDR1 reads SEHNR; CDR2 reads FQNEAQ (reference sequence). CDR3 in DNA: TGTGCCAGCAGCATCGGGCCCGGGGGTAAAGAGACCCAGTACTTC. Its translation: CASSIGPGGKETQYF.

This clone was recorded once. CDR3: CASSLSGGAGKNTEAFF. DNA for the CDR3: TGTGCCAGCAGTTTATCGGGGGGGGCAGGAAAAAACACTGAAGCTTTCTTT. The V and J genes are TRBV27 and TRBJ1-1, with a tentative D call TRBD1 (6 bases). The ends were cut back, 0 bases at V and 2 bases at J, with 16 bases in the middle. The CDR3 runs 17 residues. CDR1 is MNHEY, CDR2 SMNVEV, per germline (reference sequence).

About this clone itself: The same CDR3 also results from other DNA sequences found in this sample. This sequence joins TRBV11-3 and TRBJ2-3; D call uncertain. V was clipped by 1 base and J by 3 bases, with 2 bases between them. This CDR3 is 12 amino acids long. Germline CDR1 SGHNT, CDR2 YENEEA. Here the CDR3 reads CASSLGTDTQYF. The CDR3 region has the DNA TGTGCCAGCAGCTTAGGTACAGATACGCAGTATTTT.

The genes are TRBV18 and TRBJ2-1, with D unresolved. Trimming stripped 1 base from V and 3 bases from J, with 10 bases between. Per germline, CDR1 KGHSH and CDR2 LQKENI. CDR3 length: 15 residues. The CDR3: CASSPRTDHYNEQFF. The CDR3 region has the DNA TGTGCCAGCTCACCACGCACAGATCACTACAATGAGCAGTTCTTC.

The chain carries TRBV2 and TRBJ2-4; TRBD1 matches 8 bases. J lost 3 bases, V lost 5 bases, and 12 bases had no gene match. CDR1 and CDR2 (germline): SNHLY, FYNNEI. The CDR3 consists of 17 residues. The CDR3 nucleotides read TGTGCCAGCAGTTCGCCTCGGACAGGGTGGGACAAAAACATTCAGTACTTC. This translates into CASSSPRTGWDKNIQYF.

This clone turned up a few times. The V gene is TRBV19, the J gene TRBJ1-1; 7 bases fit TRBD1. CDR1 and CDR2 from the germline V gene are LNHDA and SQIVND (reference sequence). The ends lost 3 bases at V and 1 base at J; junction bases unmatched: 2. The CDR3 runs to 14 residues. This CDR3 is CASSIGTANTEAFF. The CDR3, as DNA: TGTGCCAGTAGTATCGGGACAGCGAACACTGAAGCTTTCTTT. The whole variable domain, remainder taken from reference TRBV19 and TRBJ1-1, is DGGITQSPKYLFRKEGQNVTLSCEQNLNHDAMYWYRQDPGQGLRLIYYSQIVNDFQKGDIAEGYSVSREKKESFPLTVTSAQKNPTAFYLCASSIGTANTEAFFGQGTRLTVV.

This chain joins TRBV4-1 and TRBJ1-5; D may be TRBD1 (6 bases). V shed 5 bases and J shed 4 bases, with 15 bases lying between them. CDR3 length equals 15 residues. CDR1 is MGHRA, CDR2 YSYEKL, per germline. In DNA, the CDR3 is TGCGCCAGCAGCTGGGGGCTGGCTCTTAATCAGCCCCAGCATTTT. Its protein product is CASSWGLALNQPQHF.

The chain is built from TRBV2 and TRBJ2-7, with D perhaps TRBD1 (6 bases). The germline gives CDR1 SNHLY, CDR2 FYNNEI. This CDR3 is built from 13 residues. Deletions cut 3 bases from V and 4 bases from J, with 10 bases between. CDR3 protein: CASSDGTLYEQYF. The CDR3 DNA follows: TGTGCCAGCAGTGACGGGACACTATACGAGCAGTACTTC.

The chain carries TRBV28 and TRBJ1-2; D is unclear. The CDR3 extends over 12 amino acids. Trimming took off 4 bases at V and 8 bases at J, with 11 bases between the two ends. The germline V gene has CDR1 MDHEN and CDR2 SYDVKM. The CDR3 protein is CASSSPARGYTF. The DNA for the CDR3 is TGTGCCAGCAGTTCCCCAGCGCGGGGCTACACCTTC.

This clone was counted a single time. This rearrangement joins TRBV7-2 to TRBJ2-1, with a tentative D call TRBD2 (5 bases). This CDR3 has 15 residues. V gave up 5 bases and J gave up 4 bases, with 15 bases separating them. Germline assignment: CDR1 SGHTA and CDR2 FQGNSA. CDR3 protein: CASSISWTGYNEQFF. Written as DNA, the CDR3 is TGTGCCAGCAGCATATCGTGGACTGGGTACAATGAGCAGTTCTTC.

The chain joins TRBV28 to TRBJ2-7, with a tentative D call TRBD2 (5 bases). Germline lookup yields CDR1 MDHEN and CDR2 SYDVKM. This CDR3 has 13 amino acids. The germline V and J ends were trimmed by 4 bases and 2 bases, with 9 bases remaining between them. For the CDR3, the DNA is TGTGCCAGCAGTTACGGGAACACCTACGAGCAGTACTTC. It encodes CASSYGNTYEQYF.

This clone was recorded only once. The CDR3 loop reads CASSGGQKNSYEQYF. The DNA of the CDR3 is TGCGCCAGCAGCGGAGGACAGAAGAACTCCTACGAGCAGTACTTC. The V and J genes are TRBV5-1 and TRBJ2-7; maybe TRBD1 (6 bases). With 4 bases removed from V and 0 bases from J, the gap between germline ends came to 14 bases. This CDR3 spans 15 amino acids. CDR1 is SGHRS, CDR2 YFSETQ, per germline.

V is TRBV10-3 and J is TRBJ2-5, with a tentative D call TRBD2 (6 bases). The V and J ends lost 4 bases and 5 bases respectively, with 8 bases between them. Germline V gene lookup returns CDR1 ENHRY and CDR2 SYGVKD. This CDR3 region has 12 residues. The CDR3 DNA is TGTGCCATCAGTGGGGACTGGGAGACCCAGTACTTC. Encoded protein: CAISGDWETQYF.

The V call is TRBV5-1, the J call TRBJ1-2, with D perhaps matching TRBD1 (5 bases). The CDR3 covers 15 residues. Looked up from germline, CDR1 is SGHRS and CDR2 is YFSETQ. The V gene lost 4 bases and the J gene lost 2 bases, with 15 bases spanning the gap. CDR3 nucleotides: TGCGCCAGCAGCCTAGGGGACCAAGAAAACTATGGCTACACCTTC. Its protein product is CASSLGDQENYGYTF.

The gene calls are TRBV28 and TRBJ2-7, with 11 bases identical to TRBD2. Germline V CDR1 and CDR2: MDHEN, SYDVKM. The CDR3 runs to 16 residues. The junction had 10 bases not matched to a gene; V was cut back by 8 bases and J by 1 base. CDR3 DNA sequence: TGTGCCAGCGCACTCCGTAGCGGGAGGGTATCCTACGAGCAGTACTTC. This sequence encodes CASALRSGRVSYEQYF.

V usage is TRBV6-5 and J usage is TRBJ1-1; the D gene is possibly TRBD1 (6 bases). Germline V lookup: CDR1 MNHEY, CDR2 SVGAGI. V lost 2 bases, J lost 5 bases, and 12 bases lay in between. The CDR3 sequence is 14 residues long. CDR3 region: CASSYGQGWTEAFF. CDR3 DNA sequence: TGTGCCAGCAGTTACGGTCAGGGGTGGACTGAAGCTTTCTTT.